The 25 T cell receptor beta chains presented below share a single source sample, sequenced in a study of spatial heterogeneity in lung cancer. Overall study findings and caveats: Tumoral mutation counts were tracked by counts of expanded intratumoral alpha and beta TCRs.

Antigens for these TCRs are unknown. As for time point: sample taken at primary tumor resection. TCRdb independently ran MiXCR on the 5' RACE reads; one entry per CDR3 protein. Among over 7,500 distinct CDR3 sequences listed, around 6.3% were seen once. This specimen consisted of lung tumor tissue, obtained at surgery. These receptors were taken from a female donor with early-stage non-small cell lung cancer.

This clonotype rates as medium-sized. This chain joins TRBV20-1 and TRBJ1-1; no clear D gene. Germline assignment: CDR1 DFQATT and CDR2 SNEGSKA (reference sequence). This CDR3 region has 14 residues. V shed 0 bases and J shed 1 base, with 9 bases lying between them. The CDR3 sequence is CSARDRPRNTEAFF. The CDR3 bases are TGCAGTGCTAGAGACCGGCCTCGGAACACTGAAGCTTTCTTT.

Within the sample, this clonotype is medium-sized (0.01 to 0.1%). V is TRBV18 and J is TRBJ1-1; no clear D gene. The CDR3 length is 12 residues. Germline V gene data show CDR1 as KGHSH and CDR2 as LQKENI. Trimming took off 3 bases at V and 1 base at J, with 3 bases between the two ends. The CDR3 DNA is TGTGCCAGCTCACCGCAGAACACTGAAGCTTTCTTT. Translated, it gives CASSPQNTEAFF.

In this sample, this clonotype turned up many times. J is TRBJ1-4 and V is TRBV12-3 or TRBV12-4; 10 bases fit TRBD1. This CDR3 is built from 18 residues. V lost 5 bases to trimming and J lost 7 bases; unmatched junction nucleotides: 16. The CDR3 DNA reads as TGTGCCAGCAGTCGAAACCTTGCCGGGACAGGGGTTATTGAAAAACTGTTTTTT. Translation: CASSRNLAGTGVIEKLFF.

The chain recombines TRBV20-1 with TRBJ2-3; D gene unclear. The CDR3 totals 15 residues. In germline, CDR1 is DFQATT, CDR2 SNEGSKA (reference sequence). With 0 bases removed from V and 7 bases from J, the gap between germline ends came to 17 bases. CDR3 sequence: CSARDYPQAAYTQYF. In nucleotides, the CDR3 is TGCAGTGCTAGAGATTACCCCCAGGCGGCCTATACGCAGTATTTT.

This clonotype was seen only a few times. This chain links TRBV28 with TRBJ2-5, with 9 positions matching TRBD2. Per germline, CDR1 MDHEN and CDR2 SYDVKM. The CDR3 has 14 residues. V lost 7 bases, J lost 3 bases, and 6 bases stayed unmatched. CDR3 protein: CASIERGDEETQYF. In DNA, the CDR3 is TGTGCCAGCATCGAGCGGGGGGACGAAGAGACCCAGTACTTC.

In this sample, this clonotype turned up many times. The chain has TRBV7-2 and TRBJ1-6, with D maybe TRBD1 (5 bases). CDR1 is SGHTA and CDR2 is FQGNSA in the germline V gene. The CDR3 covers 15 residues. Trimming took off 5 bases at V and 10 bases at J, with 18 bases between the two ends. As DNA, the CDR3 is TGTGCCAGCAGCCCAGGTTATCAGGGAATCTCACCCCTCCACTTT. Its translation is CASSPGYQGISPLHF. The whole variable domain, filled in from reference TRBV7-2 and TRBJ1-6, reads GAGVSQSPSNKVTEKGKDVELRCDPISGHTALYWYRQSLGQGLEFLIYFQGNSAPDKSGLPSDRFSAERTGGSVSTLTIQRTQQEDSAVYLCASSPGYQGISPLHFGNGTRLTVT.

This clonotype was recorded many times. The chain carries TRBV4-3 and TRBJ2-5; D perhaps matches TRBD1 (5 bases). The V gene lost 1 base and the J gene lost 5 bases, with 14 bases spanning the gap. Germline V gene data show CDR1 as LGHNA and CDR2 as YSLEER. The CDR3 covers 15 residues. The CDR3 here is CASSQGQNQGETQYF. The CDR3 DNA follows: TGCGCCAGCAGCCAAGGACAGAACCAAGGGGAGACCCAGTACTTC.

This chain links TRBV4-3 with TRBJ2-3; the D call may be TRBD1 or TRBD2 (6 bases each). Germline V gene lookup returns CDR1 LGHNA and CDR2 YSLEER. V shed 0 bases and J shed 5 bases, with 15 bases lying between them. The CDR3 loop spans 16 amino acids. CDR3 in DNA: TGCGCCAGCAGCCAAGAGGCCAGAGGGGGGTTAGATACGCAGTATTTT. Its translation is CASSQEARGGLDTQYF.

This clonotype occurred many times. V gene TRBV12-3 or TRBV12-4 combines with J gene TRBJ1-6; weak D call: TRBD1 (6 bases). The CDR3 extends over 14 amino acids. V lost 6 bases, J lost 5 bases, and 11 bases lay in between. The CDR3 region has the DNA TGTGCCAGCAGCCGGGGGCAGGATAATTCACCCCTCCACTTT. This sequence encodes CASSRGQDNSPLHF.

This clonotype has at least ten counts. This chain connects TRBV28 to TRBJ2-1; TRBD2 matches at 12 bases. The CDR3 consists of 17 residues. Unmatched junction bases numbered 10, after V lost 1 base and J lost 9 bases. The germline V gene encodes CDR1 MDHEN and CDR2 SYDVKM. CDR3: CASSLFDLAGGPGEQFF. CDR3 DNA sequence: TGTGCCAGCAGTTTATTTGACCTAGCGGGAGGGCCGGGTGAGCAGTTCTTC.

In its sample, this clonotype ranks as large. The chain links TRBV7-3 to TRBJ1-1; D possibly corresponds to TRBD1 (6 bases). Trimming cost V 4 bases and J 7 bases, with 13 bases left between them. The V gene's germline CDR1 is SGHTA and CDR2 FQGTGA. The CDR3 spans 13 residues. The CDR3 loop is CASSSLTGVEAFF. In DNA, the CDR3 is TGTGCCAGCAGCTCCCTGACAGGAGTTGAAGCTTTCTTT.

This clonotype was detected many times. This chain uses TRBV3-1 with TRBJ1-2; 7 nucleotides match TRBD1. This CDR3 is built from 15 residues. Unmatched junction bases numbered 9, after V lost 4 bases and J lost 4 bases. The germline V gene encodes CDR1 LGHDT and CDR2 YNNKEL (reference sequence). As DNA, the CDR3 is TGTGCCAGCAGCCGGGACAGCAGTACTAGCTATGGCTACACCTTC. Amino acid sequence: CASSRDSSTSYGYTF.

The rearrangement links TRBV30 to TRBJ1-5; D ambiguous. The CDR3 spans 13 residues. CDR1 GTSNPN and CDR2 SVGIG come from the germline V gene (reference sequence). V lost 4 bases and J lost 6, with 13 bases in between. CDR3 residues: CAWNRGSSQPQHF. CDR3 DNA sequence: TGTGCCTGGAATCGCGGGTCGAGTCAGCCCCAGCATTTT. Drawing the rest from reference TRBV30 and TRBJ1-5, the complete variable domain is SQTIHQWPATLVQPVGSPLSLECTVEGTSNPNLYWYRQAAGRGLQLLFYSVGIGQISSEVPQNLSASRPQDRQFILSSKKLLLSDSGFYLCAWNRGSSQPQHFGDGTRLSIL.

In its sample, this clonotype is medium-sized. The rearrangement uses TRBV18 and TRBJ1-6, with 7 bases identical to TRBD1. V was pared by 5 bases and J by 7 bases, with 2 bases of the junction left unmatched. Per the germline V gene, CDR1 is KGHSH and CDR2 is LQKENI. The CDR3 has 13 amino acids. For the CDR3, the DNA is TGTGCCAGCTCATCGGACAGGAATTCACCCCTCCACTTT. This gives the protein CASSSDRNSPLHF.

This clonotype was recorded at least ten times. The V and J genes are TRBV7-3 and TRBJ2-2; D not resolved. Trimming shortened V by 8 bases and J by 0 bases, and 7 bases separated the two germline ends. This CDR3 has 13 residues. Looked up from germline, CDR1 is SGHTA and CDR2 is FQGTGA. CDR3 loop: CASGVANTGELFF. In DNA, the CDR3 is TGTGCCAGCGGGGTCGCGAACACCGGGGAGCTGTTTTTT.

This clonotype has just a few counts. Here the CDR3 DNA reads TGTGCCAGCAGCGGACAGAAACTTAGCGGGGCCCGAAGGTTCAGCTACGAGCAGTACGTC. Amino acids: CASSGQKLSGARRFSYEQYV. The chain is built from TRBV3-2 and TRBJ2-7; the table gives TRBD2 as D, unverified against the DNA. TRBV3-2 counts as a pseudogene. This CDR3 contains 20 residues.

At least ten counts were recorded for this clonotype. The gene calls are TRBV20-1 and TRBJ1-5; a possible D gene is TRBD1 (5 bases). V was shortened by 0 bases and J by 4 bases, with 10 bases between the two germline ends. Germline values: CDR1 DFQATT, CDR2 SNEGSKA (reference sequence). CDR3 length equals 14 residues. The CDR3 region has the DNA TGCAGTGCTAGAGATTGGGCAGGGAATCAGCCCCAGCATTTT. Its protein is CSARDWAGNQPQHF.

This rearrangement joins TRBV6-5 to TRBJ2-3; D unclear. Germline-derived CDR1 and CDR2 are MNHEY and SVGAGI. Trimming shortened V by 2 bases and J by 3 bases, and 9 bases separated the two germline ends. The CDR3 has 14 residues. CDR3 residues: CASSYGVSTDTQYF. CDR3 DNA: TGTGCCAGCAGTTACGGAGTTTCTACAGATACGCAGTATTTT.

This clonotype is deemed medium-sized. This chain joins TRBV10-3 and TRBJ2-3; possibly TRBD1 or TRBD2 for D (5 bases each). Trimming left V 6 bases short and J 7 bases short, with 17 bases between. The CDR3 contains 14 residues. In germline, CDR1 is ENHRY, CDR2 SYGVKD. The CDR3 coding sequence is TGTGCCATCAGGGGGGACGGCTCAACTTATACGCAGTATTTT. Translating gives CAIRGDGSTYTQYF.

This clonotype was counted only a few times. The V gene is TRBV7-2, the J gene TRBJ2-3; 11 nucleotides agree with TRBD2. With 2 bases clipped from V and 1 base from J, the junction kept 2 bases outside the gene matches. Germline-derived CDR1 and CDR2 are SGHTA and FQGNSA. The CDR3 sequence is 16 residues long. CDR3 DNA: TGTGCCAGCAGCTTACTAGCGGGAGGTCGCACAGATACGCAGTATTTT. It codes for CASSLLAGGRTDTQYF.

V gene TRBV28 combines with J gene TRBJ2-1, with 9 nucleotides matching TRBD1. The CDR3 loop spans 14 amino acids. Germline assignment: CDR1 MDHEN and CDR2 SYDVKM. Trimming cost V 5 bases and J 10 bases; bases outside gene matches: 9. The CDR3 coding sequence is TGTGCCAGCAGTCACTTGGACAGGGGAGACGAGCAGTTCTTC. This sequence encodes CASSHLDRGDEQFF.

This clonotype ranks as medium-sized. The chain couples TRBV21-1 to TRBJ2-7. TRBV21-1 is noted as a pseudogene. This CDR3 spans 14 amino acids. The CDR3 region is CASSKGHSHYEQYF. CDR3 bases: TGTGCCAGCAGCAAAGGTCACAGCCACTACGAGCAGTACTTC.

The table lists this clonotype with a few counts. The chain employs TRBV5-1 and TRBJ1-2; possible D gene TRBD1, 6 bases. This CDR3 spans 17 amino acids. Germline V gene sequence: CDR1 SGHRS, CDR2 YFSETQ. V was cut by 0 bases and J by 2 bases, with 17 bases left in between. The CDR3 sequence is CASSLVGGTSSNYGYTF. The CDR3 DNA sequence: TGCGCCAGCAGCTTGGTAGGTGGGACATCCTCAAACTATGGCTACACCTTC.

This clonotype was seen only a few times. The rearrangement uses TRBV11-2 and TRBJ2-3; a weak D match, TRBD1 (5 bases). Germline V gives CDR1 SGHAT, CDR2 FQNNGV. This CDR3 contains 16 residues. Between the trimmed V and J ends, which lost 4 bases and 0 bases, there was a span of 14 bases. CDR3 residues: CASSSGRGTSTDTQYF. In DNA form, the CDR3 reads TGTGCCAGCAGCTCCGGAAGGGGAACTAGCACAGATACGCAGTATTTT.

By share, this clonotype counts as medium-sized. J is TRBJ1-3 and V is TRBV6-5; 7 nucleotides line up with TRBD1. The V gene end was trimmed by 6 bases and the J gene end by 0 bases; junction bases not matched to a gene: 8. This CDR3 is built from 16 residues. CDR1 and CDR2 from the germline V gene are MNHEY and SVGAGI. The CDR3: CASRRTGLDSGNTIYF. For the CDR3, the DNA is TGTGCCAGCAGGAGGACAGGCCTAGACTCTGGAAACACCATATATTTT.